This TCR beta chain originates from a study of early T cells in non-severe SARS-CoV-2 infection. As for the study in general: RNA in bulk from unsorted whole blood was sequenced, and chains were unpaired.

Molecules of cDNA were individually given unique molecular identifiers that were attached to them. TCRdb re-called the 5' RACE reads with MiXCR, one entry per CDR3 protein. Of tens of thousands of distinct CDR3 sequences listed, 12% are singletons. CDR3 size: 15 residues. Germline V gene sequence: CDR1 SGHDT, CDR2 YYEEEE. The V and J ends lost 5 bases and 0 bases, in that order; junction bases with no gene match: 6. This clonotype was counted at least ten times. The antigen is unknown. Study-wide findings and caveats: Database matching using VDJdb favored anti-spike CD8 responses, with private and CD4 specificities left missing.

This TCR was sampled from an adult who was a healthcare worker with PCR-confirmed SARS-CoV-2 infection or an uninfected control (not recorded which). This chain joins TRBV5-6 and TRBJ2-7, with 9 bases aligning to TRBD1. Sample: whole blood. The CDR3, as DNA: TGTGCCAGCAGAATCGTGGGACAGGGCTCCTACGAGCAGTACTTC. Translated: CASRIVGQGSYEQYF.